This T cell receptor beta chain was captured in a study of siplizumab effects on memory and regulatory T cells (dated by TCRdb to between 2018 and 2021). At the level of the whole study: The study looked at the effect of siplizumab, an anti-CD2 antibody, on alloreactive T-cell subsets in allogeneic mixed lymphocyte reactions made from human PBMCs.

This clone was counted a single time. Its antigen is currently not known. No base-level quality is on record; no much larger clone is a single base apart. On the study overall, not on this receptor specifically: Whether proliferating Tregs from siplizumab cultures actually had suppressive function was not functionally confirmed. Of the alloreactive CD4+ clones that could be mapped, the Treg-derived share averaged 68.8% with siplizumab compared with roughly 25% in control reactions. Roughly 80-97% of proliferating CD4+ or CD8+ clones could not be assigned a naive or memory phenotype. Unstimulated naive T cells appeared to be more diverse than memory T cells, and naive cells seemed to make a substantial contribution to the alloresponse. Because sequences below about 10^-5 frequency were poorly captured, only a minor fraction of alloreactive clones could be mapped to unstimulated subsets. The cumulative frequency of alloreactive sequences that could be traced back to unstimulated CD4+ memory T cells was significantly reduced by siplizumab.

The library was generated by the immunoSEQ multiplex PCR assay. The deep sequencing platform assayed some 98,000 TCR templates per sample. Genomic DNA extracted from sorted T cells was used for TCRbeta CDR3 sequencing. The authors' analysis ran thus. Clonal analysis of TCRbeta CDR3 data was done in the R programming language. Alloreactive CD4+ and CD8+ clones were identified by comparing unstimulated samples to CFSE-low samples taken after the reaction. Alloreactive CD4+ clones were assigned to regulatory or non-regulatory origin by matching sequences to sorted unstimulated Treg and non-Treg repertoires. Held by TCRdb, this immuneACCESS table contains in-frame sequences only and omits some clones. Under half of the omission traces to an unresolved V gene where checked; the cause of the rest is unknown. Clone size and the V and J calls come from that table; the DNA yielded D and trimming. The sample table holds some 96,000 clones, of which over 90% were seen once. Over 1% of the sample is held by the ten biggest clonotypes.

The germline V gene (reference sequence) gives CDR1 as GTSNPN and CDR2 as SVGIG. The CDR3 spans 13 residues, from the cysteine through the phenylalanine. The CDR3 DNA has 39 bases and is translated from base 1. Ends trimmed: V by 1 base, J by 3 bases; bases unmatched to a gene: 0. Sorted unstimulated T cells, along with proliferating T cells recovered from mixed lymphocyte reactions, underwent TCRbeta CDR3 sequencing. Fresh whole blood from nine to ten HLA-typed healthy donors was used as the source from which PBMCs were isolated. To map where alloreactive clones came from, unstimulated CD4+ non-regulatory T cells were FACS-sorted.

This TCR came from a human donor in good health. The sequencing input was non-Treg CD4+ T cells sorted from blood. The cell subset or site label of this sample denotes: FACS-sorted unstimulated CD4+ non-regulatory T cells. Recombination connected TRBV30 to TRBJ1-3; the junction holds 7 bases that match TRBD1. The DNA sequence is TGTGCCTGGAGTGGGGACAGTGGAAACACCATATATTTT. Its protein product is CAWSGDSGNTIYF.